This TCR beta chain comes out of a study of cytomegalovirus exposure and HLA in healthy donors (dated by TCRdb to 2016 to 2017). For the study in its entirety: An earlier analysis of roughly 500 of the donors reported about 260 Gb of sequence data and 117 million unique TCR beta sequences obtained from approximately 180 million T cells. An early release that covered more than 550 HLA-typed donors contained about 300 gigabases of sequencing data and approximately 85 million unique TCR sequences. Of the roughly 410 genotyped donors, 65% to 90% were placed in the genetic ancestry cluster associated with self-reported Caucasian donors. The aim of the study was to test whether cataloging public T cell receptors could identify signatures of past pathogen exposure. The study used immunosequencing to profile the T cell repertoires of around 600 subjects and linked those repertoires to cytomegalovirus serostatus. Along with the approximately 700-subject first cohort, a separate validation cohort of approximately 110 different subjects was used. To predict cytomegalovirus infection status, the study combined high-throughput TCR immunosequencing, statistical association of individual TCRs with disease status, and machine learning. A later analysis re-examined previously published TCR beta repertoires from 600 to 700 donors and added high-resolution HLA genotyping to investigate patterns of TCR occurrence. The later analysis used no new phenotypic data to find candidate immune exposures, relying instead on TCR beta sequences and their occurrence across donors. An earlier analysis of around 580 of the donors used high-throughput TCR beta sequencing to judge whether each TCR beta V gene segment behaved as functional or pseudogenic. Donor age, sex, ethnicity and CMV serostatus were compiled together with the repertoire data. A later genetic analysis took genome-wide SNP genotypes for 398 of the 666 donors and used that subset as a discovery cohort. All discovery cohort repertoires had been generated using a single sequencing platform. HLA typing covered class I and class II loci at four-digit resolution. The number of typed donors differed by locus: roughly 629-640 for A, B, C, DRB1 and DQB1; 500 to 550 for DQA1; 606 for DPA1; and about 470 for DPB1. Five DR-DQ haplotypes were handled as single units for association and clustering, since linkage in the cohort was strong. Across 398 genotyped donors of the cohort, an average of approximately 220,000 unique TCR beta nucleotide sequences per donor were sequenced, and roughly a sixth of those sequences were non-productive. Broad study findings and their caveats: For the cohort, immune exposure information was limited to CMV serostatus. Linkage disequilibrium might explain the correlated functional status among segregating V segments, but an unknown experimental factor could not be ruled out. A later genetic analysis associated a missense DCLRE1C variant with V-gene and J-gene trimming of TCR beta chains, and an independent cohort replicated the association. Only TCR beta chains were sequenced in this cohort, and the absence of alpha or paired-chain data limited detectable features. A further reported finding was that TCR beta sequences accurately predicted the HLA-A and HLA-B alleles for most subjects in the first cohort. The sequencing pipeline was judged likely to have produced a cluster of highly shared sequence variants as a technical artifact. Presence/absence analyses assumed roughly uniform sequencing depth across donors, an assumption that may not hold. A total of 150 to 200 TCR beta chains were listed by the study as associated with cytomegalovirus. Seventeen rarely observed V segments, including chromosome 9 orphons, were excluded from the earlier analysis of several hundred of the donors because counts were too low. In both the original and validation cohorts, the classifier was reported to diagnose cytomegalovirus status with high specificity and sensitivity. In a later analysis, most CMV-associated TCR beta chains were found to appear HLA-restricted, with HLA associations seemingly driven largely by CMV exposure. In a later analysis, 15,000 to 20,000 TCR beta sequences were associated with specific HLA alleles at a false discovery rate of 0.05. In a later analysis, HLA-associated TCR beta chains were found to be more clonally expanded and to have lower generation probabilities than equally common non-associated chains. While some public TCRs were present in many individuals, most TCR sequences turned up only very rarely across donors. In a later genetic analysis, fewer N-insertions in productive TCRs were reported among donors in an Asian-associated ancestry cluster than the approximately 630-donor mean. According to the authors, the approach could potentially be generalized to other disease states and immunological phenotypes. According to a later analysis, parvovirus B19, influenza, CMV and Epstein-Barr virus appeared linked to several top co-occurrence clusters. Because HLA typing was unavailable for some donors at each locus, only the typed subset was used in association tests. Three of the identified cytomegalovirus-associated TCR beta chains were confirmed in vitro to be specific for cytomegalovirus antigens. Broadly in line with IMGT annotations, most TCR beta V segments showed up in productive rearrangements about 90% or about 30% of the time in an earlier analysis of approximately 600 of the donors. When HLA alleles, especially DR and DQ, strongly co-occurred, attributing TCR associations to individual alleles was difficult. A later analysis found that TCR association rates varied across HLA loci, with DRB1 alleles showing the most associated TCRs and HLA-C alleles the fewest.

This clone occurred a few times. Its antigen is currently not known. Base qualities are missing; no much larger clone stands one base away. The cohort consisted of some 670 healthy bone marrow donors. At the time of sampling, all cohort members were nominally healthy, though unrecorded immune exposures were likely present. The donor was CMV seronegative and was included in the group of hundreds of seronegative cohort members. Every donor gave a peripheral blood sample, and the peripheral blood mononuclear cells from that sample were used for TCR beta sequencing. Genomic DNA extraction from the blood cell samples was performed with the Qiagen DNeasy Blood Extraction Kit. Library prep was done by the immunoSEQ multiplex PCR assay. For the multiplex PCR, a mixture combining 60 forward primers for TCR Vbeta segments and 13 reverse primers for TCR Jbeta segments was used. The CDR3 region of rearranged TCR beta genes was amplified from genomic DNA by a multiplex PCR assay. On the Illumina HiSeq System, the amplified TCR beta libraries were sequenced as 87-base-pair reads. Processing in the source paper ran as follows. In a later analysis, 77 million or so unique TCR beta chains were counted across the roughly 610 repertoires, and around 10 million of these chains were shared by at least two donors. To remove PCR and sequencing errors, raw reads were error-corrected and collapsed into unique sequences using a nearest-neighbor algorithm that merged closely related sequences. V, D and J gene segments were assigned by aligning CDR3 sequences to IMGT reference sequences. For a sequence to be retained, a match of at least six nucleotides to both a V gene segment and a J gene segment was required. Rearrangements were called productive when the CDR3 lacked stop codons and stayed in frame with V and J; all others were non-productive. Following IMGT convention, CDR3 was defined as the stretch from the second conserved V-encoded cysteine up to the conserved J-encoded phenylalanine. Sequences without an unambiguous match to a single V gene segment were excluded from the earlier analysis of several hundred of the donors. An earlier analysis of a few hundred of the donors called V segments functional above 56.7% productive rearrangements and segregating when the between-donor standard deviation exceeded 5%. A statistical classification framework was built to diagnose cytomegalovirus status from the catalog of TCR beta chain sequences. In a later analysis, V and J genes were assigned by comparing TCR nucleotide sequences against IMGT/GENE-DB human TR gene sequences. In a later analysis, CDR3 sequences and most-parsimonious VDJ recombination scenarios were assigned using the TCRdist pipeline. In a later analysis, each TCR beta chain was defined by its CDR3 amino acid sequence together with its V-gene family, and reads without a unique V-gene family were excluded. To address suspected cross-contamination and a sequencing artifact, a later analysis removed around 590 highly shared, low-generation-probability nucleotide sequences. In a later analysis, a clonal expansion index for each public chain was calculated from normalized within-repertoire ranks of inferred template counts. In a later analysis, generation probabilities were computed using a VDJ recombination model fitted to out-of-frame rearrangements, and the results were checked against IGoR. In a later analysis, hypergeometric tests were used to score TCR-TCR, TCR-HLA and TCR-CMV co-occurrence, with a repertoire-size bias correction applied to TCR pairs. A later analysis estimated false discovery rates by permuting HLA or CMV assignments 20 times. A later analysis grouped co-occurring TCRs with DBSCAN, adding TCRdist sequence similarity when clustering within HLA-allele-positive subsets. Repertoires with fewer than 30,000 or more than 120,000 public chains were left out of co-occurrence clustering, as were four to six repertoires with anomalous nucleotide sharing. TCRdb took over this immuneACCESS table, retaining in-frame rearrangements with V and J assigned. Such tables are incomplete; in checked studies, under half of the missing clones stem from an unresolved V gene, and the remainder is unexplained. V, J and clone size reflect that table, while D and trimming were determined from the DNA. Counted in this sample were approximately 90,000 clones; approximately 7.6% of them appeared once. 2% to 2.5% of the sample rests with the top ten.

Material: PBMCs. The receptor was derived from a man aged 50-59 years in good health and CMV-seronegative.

The CDR3 reads as follows: CASSGTSGRNEQFF. The DNA sequence is as follows: TGTGCCAGCTCCGGGACTAGCGGGAGAAATGAGCAGTTCTTC. The chain uses TRBV28 and TRBJ2-1; 14 of the junction bases match TRBD2. Reading the germline V gene gives CDR1 MDHEN and CDR2 SYDVKM. Inclusive of the bounding cysteine and phenylalanine, the CDR3 is 14 residues long. Only CDR3 DNA is held: 42 bases, read in frame from base 1. Unmatched junction bases come to 4, with V trimmed by 8 bases and J by 7 bases.